The TCR beta chain described here comes from a study of cytomegalovirus exposure and HLA in healthy donors. Whole-study results and caveats: Accurate predictions that matched the HLA-A and HLA-B alleles of most subjects were reportedly made from TCR beta sequences. Judged likely to be a sequencing artifact was a cluster of highly shared sequence variants. In a later analysis, common viral pathogens appeared linked to several of the most significant clusters.

CDR1 is SGHRS and CDR2 is YFSETQ in the germline V gene. Trimming cost V 4 bases and J 2 bases, with 16 bases left between them. This CDR3 is built from 15 residues. 60 Vbeta and 13 Jbeta primers were used in PCR. In the authors' methods: Later, tens of millions of unique TCR beta chains were counted in an analysis, and about 10 million of them were shared. Produced via immunoSEQ multiplex PCR; TCRdb's table is partial and in-frame only. The DNA was the basis for D and trimming; V, J and clone size are from that table. This sample's clone table lists some 150,000 clones. With respect to this clone: The target antigen is unknown.

Sequencing was performed on PBMCs. The receptor's source is a woman in her late teens or twenties in good health and CMV-seronegative. The chain couples TRBV5-1 to TRBJ2-7; D might be TRBD1 (5 bases). The CDR3 DNA sequence: TGCGCCAGCAGCCCGGAAGTTGCGACAGCCTACGAGCAGTACTTC. Translation: CASSPEVATAYEQYF.